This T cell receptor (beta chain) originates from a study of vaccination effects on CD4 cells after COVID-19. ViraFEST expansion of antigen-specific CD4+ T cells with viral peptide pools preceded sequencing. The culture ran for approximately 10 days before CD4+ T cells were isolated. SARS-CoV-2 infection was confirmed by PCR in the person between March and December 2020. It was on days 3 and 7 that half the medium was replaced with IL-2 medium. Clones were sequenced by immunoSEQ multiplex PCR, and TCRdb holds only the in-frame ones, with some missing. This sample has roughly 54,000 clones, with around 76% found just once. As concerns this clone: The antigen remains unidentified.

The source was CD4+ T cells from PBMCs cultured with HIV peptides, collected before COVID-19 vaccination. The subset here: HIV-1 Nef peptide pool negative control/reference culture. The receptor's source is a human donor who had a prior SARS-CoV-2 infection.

The chain's CDR3 is CASSSPAYYGYTF. The CDR3 bases are TGTGCCAGCAGTTCCCCAGCGTATTATGGCTACACCTTC. The chain recombines TRBV28 with TRBJ1-2; D gene ambiguous. V lost 4 bases and J 5 bases, leaving 11 bases between the germline ends. Germline lookup yields CDR1 MDHEN and CDR2 SYDVKM. The CDR3 has 13 amino acids.